Listed below are T cell receptor beta chains from one sample, sequenced in a study of radiation and T cells in renal cell carcinoma. TCRdb's table, derived via immunoSEQ multiplex PCR, lists solely in-frame clones and lacks some. This sample has 150,000 or so clones; about 88% occur once, and the top ten carry approximately 4%. The specimen comprised blood, sampled from a patient whose treatment included radiotherapy and nephrectomy. The receptors stem from a woman aged 70-85 years with renal cell carcinoma. The CDR3 runs from the conserved cysteine through the conserved F or W. The order of the fields is clone size, D gene, V gene, J gene, CDR3 protein, CDR3 DNA. D genes are given only for firm matches. Clone size is not always given. Where it is, it says once, few, many or a class for expanded clones.

clone size: -
D gene: -
V gene: TRBV14
J gene: TRBJ2-7
CDR3 protein: CASSQDKALSYEQYF
CDR3 DNA: TGTGCCAGCAGCCAAGATAAGGCACTCTCCTACGAGCAGTACTTC

clone size: -
D gene: -
V gene: TRBV12-1
J gene: TRBJ2-7
CDR3 protein: CASSGGLDSYEQYF
CDR3 DNA: TGTGCCAGCAGCGGGGGACTAGACTCCTACGAGCAGTACTTC

clone size: -
D gene: TRBD2
V gene: TRBV9
J gene: TRBJ2-2
CDR3 protein: CASSPLSGAGTGELFF
CDR3 DNA: TGTGCCAGCAGCCCGCTTAGCGGGGCGGGCACCGGGGAGCTGTTTTTT

clone size: -
D gene: -
V gene: TRBV19
J gene: TRBJ1-5
CDR3 protein: CASSRPVGVDQPQHF
CDR3 DNA: TGTGCCAGTAGTCGTCCGGTGGGGGTTGATCAGCCCCAGCATTTT

clone size: -
D gene: TRBD1
V gene: TRBV7-3
J gene: TRBJ2-3
CDR3 protein: CASSDTGGSTDTQYF
CDR3 DNA: TGTGCCAGCAGTGATACAGGGGGGAGCACAGATACGCAGTATTTT

clone size: -
D gene: -
V gene: TRBV5-1
J gene: TRBJ1-4
CDR3 protein: CASSLEGREKLFF
CDR3 DNA: TGCGCCAGCAGCCTAGAAGGGCGAGAAAAACTGTTTTTT

clone size: -
D gene: -
V gene: TRBV7-2
J gene: TRBJ1-2
CDR3 protein: CASSLREYYGYTF
CDR3 DNA: TGTGCCAGCAGCTTAAGAGAGTACTATGGCTACACCTTC

clone size: -
D gene: -
V gene: TRBV28
J gene: TRBJ1-2
CDR3 protein: CASSLLWESNYGYTF
CDR3 DNA: TGTGCCAGCAGTTTACTTTGGGAAAGTAACTATGGCTACACCTTC

clone size: -
D gene: TRBD2
V gene: TRBV7-9
J gene: TRBJ2-3
CDR3 protein: CASSFGSGGPDTQYF
CDR3 DNA: TGTGCCAGCAGCTTTGGTAGCGGGGGGCCGGATACGCAGTATTTT

clone size: -
D gene: -
V gene: TRBV14
J gene: TRBJ2-3
CDR3 protein: CASSQKDRKGTDTQYF
CDR3 DNA: TGTGCCAGCAGCCAAAAAGACAGGAAGGGGACAGATACGCAGTATTTT

clone size: -
D gene: -
V gene: TRBV7-9
J gene: TRBJ2-3
CDR3 protein: CASSFMDRYTQYF
CDR3 DNA: TGTGCCAGCAGCTTCATGGACAGATATACGCAGTATTTT

clone size: -
D gene: -
V gene: TRBV29-1
J gene: TRBJ1-1
CDR3 protein: CSVRGGVWTEAFF
CDR3 DNA: TGCAGCGTCCGGGGAGGGGTCTGGACTGAAGCTTTCTTT

clone size: few
D gene: TRBD1
V gene: TRBV6-6
J gene: TRBJ1-5
CDR3 protein: CAIRGPNQPQHF
CDR3 DNA: TGTGCCATCAGGGGGCCCAATCAGCCCCAGCATTTT

clone size: once
D gene: -
V gene: TRBV6-1
J gene: TRBJ2-2
CDR3 protein: CASSEGLTGELFF
CDR3 DNA: TGTGCCAGCAGTGAAGGCCTAACCGGGGAGCTGTTTTTT

clone size: -
D gene: TRBD1
V gene: TRBV2
J gene: TRBJ1-3
CDR3 protein: CASSRQGLAGNTIYF
CDR3 DNA: TGTGCCAGCAGTCGACAGGGTTTGGCTGGAAACACCATATATTTT

clone size: -
D gene: -
V gene: TRBV19
J gene: TRBJ1-1
CDR3 protein: CATQGGRNLNTEAFF
CDR3 DNA: TGTGCCACCCAAGGGGGACGGAACTTGAACACTGAAGCTTTCTTT

clone size: -
D gene: TRBD1
V gene: TRBV7-2
J gene: TRBJ2-7
CDR3 protein: CASSLEGTGLYEQYF
CDR3 DNA: TGTGCCAGCAGCTTAGAAGGGACAGGGTTATACGAGCAGTACTTC

clone size: -
D gene: TRBD1
V gene: TRBV4-2
J gene: TRBJ1-2
CDR3 protein: CASSQPGQGDYGYTF
CDR3 DNA: TGTGCCAGCAGCCAGCCGGGACAGGGGGACTATGGCTACACCTTC

clone size: -
D gene: -
V gene: TRBV28
J gene: TRBJ2-7
CDR3 protein: CASSWSVPYEQYF
CDR3 DNA: TGTGCCAGCAGTTGGAGCGTGCCATACGAGCAGTACTTC

clone size: -
D gene: -
V gene: TRBV11-2
J gene: TRBJ1-1
CDR3 protein: CASSWRTTEAFF
CDR3 DNA: TGTGCCAGCAGCTGGAGGACCACTGAAGCTTTCTTT

clone size: -
D gene: -
V gene: TRBV7-9
J gene: TRBJ1-2
CDR3 protein: CASSLAAGSGQGYTF
CDR3 DNA: TGTGCCAGCAGCTTAGCTGCGGGGTCGGGGCAGGGCTACACCTTC

clone size: -
D gene: TRBD2
V gene: TRBV7-2
J gene: TRBJ2-7
CDR3 protein: CASSLSGLADYEQYF
CDR3 DNA: TGTGCCAGCAGCTTATCGGGACTAGCTGACTACGAGCAGTACTTC

clone size: -
D gene: TRBD2
V gene: TRBV5-1
J gene: TRBJ2-1
CDR3 protein: CASSWTGLAVDEQFF
CDR3 DNA: TGCGCCAGCAGCTGGACGGGACTAGCGGTCGATGAGCAGTTCTTC

clone size: -
D gene: -
V gene: TRBV5-1
J gene: TRBJ2-6
CDR3 protein: CASSLVVEAGANVLTF
CDR3 DNA: TGCGCCAGCAGCTTGGTAGTTGAGGCTGGGGCCAACGTCCTGACTTTC

clone size: -
D gene: -
V gene: TRBV5-8
J gene: TRBJ2-1
CDR3 protein: CASIPGVVGNEQFF
CDR3 DNA: TGTGCCAGCATCCCGGGCGTCGTGGGCAATGAGCAGTTCTTC

clone size: once
D gene: -
V gene: TRBV6-5
J gene: TRBJ2-3
CDR3 protein: CASRSTASTDTQYF
CDR3 DNA: TGTGCCAGCAGGTCCACAGCTAGCACAGATACGCAGTATTTT

clone size: few
D gene: TRBD1
V gene: TRBV6-5
J gene: TRBJ1-6
CDR3 protein: CASSTDRVAPLHF
CDR3 DNA: TGTGCCAGCAGCACGGACAGGGTGGCACCCCTCCACTTT

clone size: -
D gene: -
V gene: TRBV7-2
J gene: TRBJ1-3
CDR3 protein: CASIIPGGGNTIYF
CDR3 DNA: TGTGCCAGCATCATTCCGGGAGGGGGAAACACCATATATTTT

clone size: -
D gene: TRBD2
V gene: TRBV7-8
J gene: TRBJ2-1
CDR3 protein: CASSGRGGSYNEQFF
CDR3 DNA: TGTGCCAGCAGCGGCCGCGGGGGGTCCTACAATGAGCAGTTCTTC

clone size: -
D gene: TRBD2
V gene: TRBV4-2
J gene: TRBJ2-5
CDR3 protein: CASSQDKTSGALQYF
CDR3 DNA: TGTGCCAGCAGCCAAGATAAGACTAGCGGGGCCCTTCAGTACTTC

clone size: once
D gene: -
V gene: TRBV11-3
J gene: TRBJ1-1
CDR3 protein: CASSLTSMGNTEAFF
CDR3 DNA: TGTGCCAGCAGCTTAACCTCCATGGGCAACACTGAAGCTTTCTTT

clone size: -
D gene: TRBD2
V gene: TRBV5-1
J gene: TRBJ2-7
CDR3 protein: CASSLAPSGGTNKPYEQYF
CDR3 DNA: TGCGCCAGCAGCTTGGCCCCTAGCGGGGGTACCAATAAACCCTACGAGCAGTACTTC

clone size: -
D gene: -
V gene: TRBV30
J gene: TRBJ2-3
CDR3 protein: CAWSGTTDTQYF
CDR3 DNA: TGTGCCTGGAGTGGGACCACAGATACGCAGTATTTT

clone size: -
D gene: TRBD2
V gene: TRBV5-1
J gene: TRBJ2-3
CDR3 protein: CASSYSSGGSDTQYF
CDR3 DNA: TGCGCCAGCAGCTACTCTAGCGGGGGTTCAGATACGCAGTATTTT

clone size: -
D gene: -
V gene: TRBV6-6
J gene: TRBJ1-4
CDR3 protein: CASSYSGGTNEKLFF
CDR3 DNA: TGTGCCAGCAGTTACTCGGGGGGCACTAATGAAAAACTGTTTTTT

clone size: -
D gene: -
V gene: TRBV5-1
J gene: TRBJ2-7
CDR3 protein: CASSLAESYEQYF
CDR3 DNA: TGCGCCAGCAGCTTGGCTGAATCCTACGAGCAGTACTTC

clone size: -
D gene: -
V gene: TRBV7-2
J gene: TRBJ2-1
CDR3 protein: CASSLEGSGGNEQFF
CDR3 DNA: TGTGCCAGCAGCTTAGAAGGTAGCGGTGGCAATGAGCAGTTCTTC

clone size: -
D gene: -
V gene: TRBV19
J gene: TRBJ1-5
CDR3 protein: CASSTYPDTTNQPQHF
CDR3 DNA: TGTGCCAGTAGTACTTACCCCGACACTACAAATCAGCCCCAGCATTTT

clone size: once
D gene: -
V gene: TRBV6-6
J gene: TRBJ1-3
CDR3 protein: CASSTGGISGNTIYF
CDR3 DNA: TGTGCCAGCAGCACCGGGGGCATCTCTGGAAACACCATATATTTT

clone size: -
D gene: TRBD1
V gene: TRBV19
J gene: TRBJ2-3
CDR3 protein: CASKSPGGLDTQYF
CDR3 DNA: TGTGCCAGTAAATCCCCAGGGGGCTTAGATACGCAGTATTTT

clone size: -
D gene: -
V gene: TRBV28
J gene: TRBJ1-1
CDR3 protein: CASTRGTGNTEAFF
CDR3 DNA: TGTGCCAGCACCAGAGGGACGGGGAACACTGAAGCTTTCTTT

clone size: -
D gene: TRBD1
V gene: TRBV5-1
J gene: TRBJ1-4
CDR3 protein: CASSGAPTGDGEKLFF
CDR3 DNA: TGCGCCAGCAGCGGGGCCCCTACAGGGGATGGAGAAAAACTGTTTTTT

clone size: few
D gene: -
V gene: TRBV7-9
J gene: TRBJ1-1
CDR3 protein: CASSPGSNTEAFF
CDR3 DNA: TGTGCCAGCAGCCCCGGGAGTAACACTGAAGCTTTCTTT

clone size: -
D gene: -
V gene: TRBV6-6
J gene: TRBJ1-2
CDR3 protein: CASSTIARRGYTF
CDR3 DNA: TGTGCCAGCAGCACTATCGCAAGGAGGGGCTACACCTTC

clone size: -
D gene: TRBD1
V gene: TRBV7-3
J gene: TRBJ2-2
CDR3 protein: CASSPGQGAITGELFF
CDR3 DNA: TGTGCCAGCAGCCCAGGACAGGGGGCCATCACCGGGGAGCTGTTTTTT

clone size: -
D gene: -
V gene: TRBV9
J gene: TRBJ1-2
CDR3 protein: CASSAPRGYTF
CDR3 DNA: TGTGCCAGCAGCGCGCCGCGGGGCTACACCTTC

clone size: -
D gene: TRBD1
V gene: TRBV7-2
J gene: TRBJ1-2
CDR3 protein: CASSPTATGHGYTF
CDR3 DNA: TGTGCCAGCAGCCCAACTGCGACAGGGCATGGCTACACCTTC

clone size: -
D gene: -
V gene: TRBV4-3
J gene: TRBJ2-1
CDR3 protein: CASSQAGGRFDNEQFF
CDR3 DNA: TGCGCCAGCAGCCAAGCCGGGGGACGTTTCGACAATGAGCAGTTCTTC

clone size: -
D gene: -
V gene: TRBV5-6
J gene: TRBJ1-3
CDR3 protein: CASGFVQRNTIYF
CDR3 DNA: TGTGCCAGCGGTTTTGTACAACGAAACACCATATATTTT